This T cell receptor (beta chain) was identified in a study of OX40 agonist ivuxolimab in advanced cancers. On the study more broadly: Ivuxolimab was administered intravenously to patients at 0.01 to 10 mg/kg every 2 weeks.

This table comes from immunoSEQ multiplex PCR, and its TCRdb copy is limited to in-frame clones, with some not included. The sample holds approximately 87,000 clones, 91% seen once. Blood samples were obtained at baseline, cycle 4 day 1, and cycle 7 day 1. The V and J ends lost 4 bases and 6 bases, in that order; junction bases with no gene match: 11. The CDR3 covers 15 residues. Germline CDR1 reads SGHNT; CDR2 reads YENEEA. The sequence was collected from an adult with an advanced solid tumor such as melanoma, head and neck, liver or kidney cancer. The chain employs TRBV11-3 and TRBJ2-7; 8 nucleotides line up with TRBD2. The input for sequencing was CD4+ or CD8+ T cells sorted from blood, taken in a trial of the OX40 agonist ivuxolimab. The CDR3, as DNA: TGTGCCAGCAGCTCCCAGAGCGGGAGATGGGGCGAGCAGTACTTC. Translation gives CASSSQSGRWGEQYF.